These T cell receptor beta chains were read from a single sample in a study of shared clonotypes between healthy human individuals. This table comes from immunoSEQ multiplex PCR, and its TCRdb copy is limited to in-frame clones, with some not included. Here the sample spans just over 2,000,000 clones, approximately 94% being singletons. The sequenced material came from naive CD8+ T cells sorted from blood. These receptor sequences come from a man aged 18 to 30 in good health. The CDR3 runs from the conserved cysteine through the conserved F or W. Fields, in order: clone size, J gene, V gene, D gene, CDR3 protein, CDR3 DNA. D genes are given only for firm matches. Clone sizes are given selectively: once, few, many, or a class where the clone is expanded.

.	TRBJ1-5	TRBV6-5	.	CASSYEANQPQHF	TGTGCCAGCAGTTACGAGGCCAATCAGCCCCAGCATTTT
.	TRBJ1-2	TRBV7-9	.	CASSLGRDGYTF	TGTGCCAGCAGCTTAGGCAGGGACGGCTACACCTTC
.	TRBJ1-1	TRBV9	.	CASSVSGNTEAFF	TGTGCCAGCAGCGTTTCAGGGAACACTGAAGCTTTCTTT
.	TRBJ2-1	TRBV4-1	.	CASSQEFIFNEQFF	TGCGCCAGCAGCCAAGAATTTATATTCAATGAGCAGTTCTTC
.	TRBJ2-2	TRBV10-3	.	CAIRTENTGELFF	TGTGCCATCAGGACGGAGAACACCGGGGAGCTGTTTTTT
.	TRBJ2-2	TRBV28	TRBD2	CASSSGLAGGLANTGELFF	TGTGCCAGCAGTTCGGGACTAGCGGGGGGGCTCGCGAACACCGGGGAGCTGTTTTTT
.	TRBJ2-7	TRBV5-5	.	CASSGTDPYEQYF	TGTGCCAGCAGCGGGACGGATCCCTACGAGCAGTACTTC
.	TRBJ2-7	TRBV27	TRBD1	CASSLSPGTVSYEQYF	TGTGCCAGCAGTTTAAGCCCCGGGACAGTCTCCTACGAGCAGTACTTC
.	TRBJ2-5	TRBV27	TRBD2	CASSPLAGVPETQYF	TGTGCCAGCAGCCCTCTAGCGGGAGTCCCAGAGACCCAGTACTTC
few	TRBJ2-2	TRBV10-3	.	CAISEAQGKPNTGELFF	TGTGCCATCAGTGAGGCGCAGGGAAAACCGAACACCGGGGAGCTGTTTTTT
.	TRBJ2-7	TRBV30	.	CAWSVGRVYEQYF	TGTGCCTGGAGTGTTGGCAGGGTCTACGAGCAGTACTTC
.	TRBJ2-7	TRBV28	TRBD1	CASTSTGATYEQYF	TGTGCCAGCACCTCGACAGGGGCCACCTACGAGCAGTACTTC
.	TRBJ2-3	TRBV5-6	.	CASSSPDSWASTDTQYF	TGTGCCAGCAGCTCCCCGGACTCGTGGGCTAGCACAGATACGCAGTATTTT
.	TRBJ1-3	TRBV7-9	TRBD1	CASSGDRGGNTIYF	TGTGCCAGCAGCGGGGACAGGGGAGGAAACACCATATATTTT
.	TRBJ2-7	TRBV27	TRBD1	CASSPGDSRYEQYF	TGTGCCAGCAGTCCTGGGGACAGCCGCTACGAGCAGTACTTC
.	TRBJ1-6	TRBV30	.	CAWRTQPNNSPLHF	TGTGCCTGGAGGACGCAGCCTAATAATTCACCCCTCCACTTT
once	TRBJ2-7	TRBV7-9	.	CASSSSVEQYF	TGTGCCAGCAGCTCCTCCGTGGAGCAGTACTTC
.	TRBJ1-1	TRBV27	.	CATRAGAGTEAFF	TGTGCCACCCGGGCAGGGGCAGGCACTGAAGCTTTCTTT
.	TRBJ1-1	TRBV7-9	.	CASSLADRDEAFF	TGTGCCAGCAGCTTAGCGGACAGAGATGAAGCTTTCTTT
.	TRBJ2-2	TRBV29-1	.	CSVEFLGRAGELFF	TGCAGCGTTGAGTTTCTTGGTAGGGCCGGGGAGCTGTTTTTT
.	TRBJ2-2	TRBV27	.	CASSLQFSGPSTGELFF	TGTGCCAGCAGTCTACAATTTTCGGGACCCAGCACCGGGGAGCTGTTTTTT
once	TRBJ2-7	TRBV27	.	CASSLSGGATYEQYF	TGTGCCAGCAGTTTATCTGGCGGAGCGACCTACGAGCAGTACTTC
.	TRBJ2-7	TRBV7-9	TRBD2	CASSLARLAGSYEQYF	TGTGCCAGCAGCTTAGCCCGGCTAGCGGGCTCCTACGAGCAGTACTTC
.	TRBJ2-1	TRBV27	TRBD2	CASSLSSGFYNEQFF	TGTGCCAGCAGTCTCTCTAGCGGGTTCTACAATGAGCAGTTCTTC
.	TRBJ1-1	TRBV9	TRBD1	CASSVETGGGNTEAFF	TGTGCCAGCAGCGTCGAAACAGGGGGCGGGAACACTGAAGCTTTCTTT
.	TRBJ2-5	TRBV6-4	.	CASNGGGDGKETQYF	TGTGCCAGCAATGGGGGGGGCGATGGTAAAGAGACCCAGTACTTC
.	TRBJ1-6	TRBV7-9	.	CASSPEGLRSPLHF	TGTGCCAGCAGCCCGGAAGGGCTGAGGTCACCCCTCCACTTT
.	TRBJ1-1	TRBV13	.	CASSLGLKPEAFF	TGTGCCAGCAGCTTAGGCCTAAAACCGGAAGCTTTCTTT
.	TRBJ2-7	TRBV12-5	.	CASGLPKGTFTYEQYF	TGTGCTAGTGGTTTGCCCAAGGGGACTTTCACCTACGAGCAGTACTTC
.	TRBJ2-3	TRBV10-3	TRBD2	CAISEWGTSGESTDTQYF	TGTGCCATCAGTGAGTGGGGGACTAGCGGGGAGAGCACAGATACGCAGTATTTT
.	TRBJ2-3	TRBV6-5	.	CASSYLRGSSADTQYF	TGTGCCAGCAGTTACCTGAGGGGAAGTAGCGCAGATACGCAGTATTTT
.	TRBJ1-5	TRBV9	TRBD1	CASSVSTGGGQPQHF	TGTGCCAGCAGCGTATCGACAGGGGGCGGTCAGCCCCAGCATTTT